This entry is about one T cell receptor (beta chain). The antigen is unknown. The CDR3 consists of 16 residues. Per the germline V gene, CDR1 is GTSNPN and CDR2 is SVGIG (reference sequence). V gave up 4 bases and J gave up 0 bases; unmatched junction bases: 7. Following extraction, RNA underwent reverse transcription to cDNA, which served as the sequencing template. Assay used: immunoSEQ multiplex PCR; TCRdb lists only in-frame clones, some missing. The repertoire holds about 210,000 clones, with approximately 47% as singletons. The data derive from a study of CD8+ T cells in alopecia areata. About the study: Treatment of the treated patients consisted of oral tofacitinib, 5 to 10 mg twice daily. Study findings and constraints: Sequenced scalp T cells also include alphabeta T cells resident in normal skin. One nonresponder leaves baseline CD8+ expansion's link to response uncertain. Within the top 100, expanded CD8+ clones significantly decreased with tofacitinib, as did scalp clonality.

Treatment described: oral pan-JAK inhibitor, 5-10 mg twice daily. The rearrangement links TRBV30 to TRBJ2-2; TRBD2 matches at 8 bases. The source material was CD4+ T cells sorted from blood, sampled between weeks 36 and 40, from a patient treated with tofacitinib. This receptor was obtained from a human donor with alopecia areata. The CDR3 coding sequence is TGTGCCTGGAATGCGATAGCGGGAACGAACACCGGGGAGCTGTTTTTT. This codes for CAWNAIAGTNTGELFF. Complete variable domain (other parts from reference TRBV30 and TRBJ2-2): SQTIHQWPATLVQPVGSPLSLECTVEGTSNPNLYWYRQAAGRGLQLLFYSVGIGQISSEVPQNLSASRPQDRQFILSSKKLLLSDSGFYLCAWNAIAGTNTGELFFGEGSRLTVL.